The source of this TCR beta chain is a study of shared clonotypes between healthy human individuals. Study-wide context: Sampling drew on donors who were a couple of women and three men aged 18 to 49. General study results and limits: Investigators expected sequencing depth to affect clonotype sharing among donors. Incompleteness in sorted-subset sequencing, despite large depth, was shown by rarefaction.

The V gene lost 4 bases and the J gene lost 4 bases, with 11 bases spanning the gap. Germline V lookup: CDR1 MNHEY, CDR2 SVGAGI. The CDR3 contains 13 residues. Sequencing was performed with immunoSEQ multiplex PCR; in TCRdb, only in-frame clones are kept and a portion is missing. There are roughly 1,600,000 clones in the sample; approximately 98.5% occur only once, and over 0.3% lies in the top ten. In the case of this clone: What it binds is not known.

V is TRBV6-5 and J is TRBJ2-7; perhaps D is TRBD1 or TRBD2 (6 bases each). This TCR came from a man between 25 and 39 years old in good health. Sequenced: naive CD4+ T cells sorted from blood. This sample's subset: CD45RA+ positively selected. The CDR3 DNA follows: TGTGCCAGCAGTTTGGGGGGCCGTTACGAGCAGTACTTC. Protein: CASSLGGRYEQYF.